This record looks at one T cell receptor beta chain sequence and its context. Its antigen is undetermined. The data stem from a study of blood T cells in healthy people across ages. For the study at large: Template switching captured about one barcoded beta molecule per two T cells.

Study-wide findings and caveats: The CMV status of each donor remained undetermined, and this could have confounded shifts in expanded clonotypes. Total diversity from one million sequenced T cells was likely underestimated. Across the age range, TCR beta diversity per million T cells fell in a roughly linear way.

The second PCR ran roughly 6 to 11 cycles with a sample-barcoded 5' primer and J-beta primers. TCRdb analysed the 5' RACE reads with MiXCR anew, one entry per CDR3 protein. The data contain 1,300,000 or so distinct CDR3 sequences, around 55% of them singletons. Sequencing used blood. This clonotype was obtained from a man aged 18 to 30 in good health.

The chain's CDR3 is CSARESLRGTSTGNTIYF. Here the CDR3 DNA reads TGCAGTGCTAGAGAGAGTTTACGGGGCACGTCTACTGGAAACACCATATATTTT. The rearrangement links TRBV20-1 to TRBJ1-3; D possibly corresponds to TRBD1 (5 bases). Per the germline V gene, CDR1 is DFQATT and CDR2 is SNEGSKA (reference sequence). Deletions cut 0 bases from V and 2 bases from J, with 20 bases between. The CDR3 runs to 18 residues.